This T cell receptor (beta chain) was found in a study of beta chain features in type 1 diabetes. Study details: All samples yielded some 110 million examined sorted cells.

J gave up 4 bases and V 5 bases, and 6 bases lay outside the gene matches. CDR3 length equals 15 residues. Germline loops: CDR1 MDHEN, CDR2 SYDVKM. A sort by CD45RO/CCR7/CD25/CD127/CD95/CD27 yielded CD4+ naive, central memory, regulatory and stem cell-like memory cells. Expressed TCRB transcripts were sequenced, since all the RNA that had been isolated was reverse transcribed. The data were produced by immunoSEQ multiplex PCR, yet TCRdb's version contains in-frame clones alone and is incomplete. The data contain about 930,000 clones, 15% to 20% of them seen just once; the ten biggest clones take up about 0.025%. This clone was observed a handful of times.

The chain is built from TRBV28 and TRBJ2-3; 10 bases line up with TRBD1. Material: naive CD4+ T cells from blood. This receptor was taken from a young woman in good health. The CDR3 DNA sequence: TGTGCCAGCAGTAGCCCGGGACAGGGGTCAGATACGCAGTATTTT. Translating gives CASSSPGQGSDTQYF.